This T cell receptor (beta chain) was sequenced for a study of cytomegalovirus exposure and HLA in healthy donors. Study results and limitations: Within the 120 or so validation repertoires, first-cohort TCR clusters tended to co-occur, according to a later analysis. Most TCR sequences were rare, but some public TCRs occurred in many donors. The study put around 180 TCR beta chains on its list as cytomegalovirus-associated.

Concerning this clone itself: Its specificity is unknown.

The CDR3 runs 15 residues. Trimming removed 5 bases at V and 2 bases at J, with 15 bases between. The V gene's germline CDR1 is GTSNPN and CDR2 SVGIG (reference sequence). The protocol was immunoSEQ multiplex PCR, while the TCRdb copy is restricted to in-frame clones and leaves out a portion. The table records about 170,000 clones, 80% to 90% of them present only once. This chain links TRBV30 with TRBJ2-2, with D maybe TRBD2 (5 bases). The source material was PBMCs. This TCR came from a woman between 25 and 40 years old in good health and CMV-seronegative. This chain's CDR3 is CAWDASGLNTGELFF. CDR3 bases: TGTGCCTGGGACGCCTCGGGATTAAACACCGGGGAGCTGTTTTTT. The variable domain in full, with the rest retrieved from reference TRBV30 and TRBJ2-2, is SQTIHQWPATLVQPVGSPLSLECTVEGTSNPNLYWYRQAAGRGLQLLFYSVGIGQISSEVPQNLSASRPQDRQFILSSKKLLLSDSGFYLCAWDASGLNTGELFFGEGSRLTVL.